The next 31 T cell receptor beta chains were all read from a single sample in a study of control samples from healthy donors and cancer patients. This table comes from immunoSEQ multiplex PCR, and its TCRdb copy is limited to in-frame clones, with some not included. The data hold 78,000 or so clones, with about 90% observed a single time. The specimen sequenced was blood. The origin of the receptors is a woman between 45 and 60 years old in good health.

DNA of the CDR3: TGCGCCAGCAGCTTACTGGGTCTGGGGGCTGAAGCTTTCTTT. Amino acid sequence: CASSLLGLGAEAFF. The rearrangement links TRBV5-1 to TRBJ1-1, with a possible D match to TRBD1 (5 bases). V lost 2 bases and J 6 bases, leaving 14 bases between the germline ends. Germline CDR1 is SGHRS and CDR2 is YFSETQ. CDR3 length: 14 residues.

The chain is built from TRBV27 and TRBJ2-7; 7 positions match TRBD1. With V trimmed by 6 bases and J by 2 bases, 10 bases remained unmatched. CDR1 is MNHEY and CDR2 is SMNVEV in the germline V gene (reference sequence). The CDR3 loop spans 15 amino acids. The CDR3 is CASSRYRGAPYEQYF. The DNA of the CDR3 is TGTGCCAGCAGCCGTTACAGGGGTGCTCCCTACGAGCAGTACTTC.

The chain uses TRBV2 and TRBJ2-7; tentative D call: TRBD1 (7 bases). The CDR3 length is 14 residues. Germline V CDR1 and CDR2: SNHLY, FYNNEI. V lost 6 bases to trimming and J lost 3 bases, with 15 bases between them. The CDR3, as DNA: TGTGCCAGCAGGTACAGGGGCGGGATCTACGAGCAGTACTTC. This encodes CASRYRGGIYEQYF.

V is TRBV18 and J is TRBJ1-2; D is uncertain. The CDR3 loop spans 14 amino acids. The V gene lost 2 bases and the J gene lost 3 bases, with 10 bases spanning the gap. Germline V CDR1 and CDR2: KGHSH, LQKENI. CDR3 sequence reads: CASSPGHGDYGYTF. The CDR3 bases are TGTGCCAGCTCACCAGGCCACGGGGACTATGGCTACACCTTC.

This clone has just a few counts. The J gene is TRBJ1-4, the V gene TRBV5-6; 10 bases map to TRBD1. Germline CDR1 reads SGHDT; CDR2 reads YYEEEE. This CDR3 is built from 14 residues. With V trimmed by 5 bases and J by 8 bases, 6 bases remained unmatched. CDR3 protein: CASSPDRGAEKLFF. The CDR3 region has the DNA TGTGCCAGCAGTCCGGACAGGGGGGCGGAAAAACTGTTTTTT.

V is TRBV7-3 and J is TRBJ2-2; no clear D gene. The CDR3 consists of 16 residues. CDR1 is SGHTA and CDR2 is FQGTGA in the germline V gene. V lost 5 bases, J lost 0 bases, and 13 bases lay in between. This CDR3 reads CASSPLPPPNTGELFF. The CDR3 bases are TGTGCCAGCAGCCCTCTACCTCCTCCGAACACCGGGGAGCTGTTTTTT.

The chain recombines TRBV7-3 with TRBJ2-3, with D maybe TRBD2 (5 bases). The germline V gene has CDR1 SGHTA and CDR2 FQGTGA. The CDR3 covers 14 residues. Trimming removed 5 bases from V and 0 bases from J, with 9 bases in between. The CDR3 sequence is CASSEDSSTDTQYF. CDR3 DNA sequence: TGTGCCAGCAGCGAGGACTCAAGCACAGATACGCAGTATTTT.

This sequence joins TRBV9 and TRBJ1-2, with D perhaps matching TRBD1 (6 bases). Germline loops: CDR1 SGDLS, CDR2 YYNGEE. The V and J ends lost 3 bases and 8 bases respectively, with 20 bases between them. The CDR3 loop spans 15 amino acids. The CDR3 is CASSEGGLGQNGYTF. The CDR3 nucleotides are TGTGCCAGCAGCGAGGGGGGGCTCGGCCAGAACGGCTACACCTTC. Complete variable domain (other parts from reference TRBV9 and TRBJ1-2): DSGVTQTPKHLITATGQRVTLRCSPRSGDLSVYWYQQSLDQGLQFLIQYYNGEERAKGNILERFSAQQFPDLHSELNLSSLELGDSALYFCASSEGGLGQNGYTFGSGTRLTVV.

This chain uses TRBV30 with TRBJ2-7; 8 bases map to TRBD1. V dropped 5 bases and J dropped 4; count of bases not matched to a gene: 7. Looked up from germline, CDR1 is GTSNPN and CDR2 is SVGIG (reference sequence). The CDR3 spans 13 residues. The CDR3 protein is CAWCRGPPYEQYF. CDR3 DNA sequence: TGTGCCTGGTGCAGGGGGCCCCCATACGAGCAGTACTTC.

This clone has a handful of counts. The chain carries TRBV2 and TRBJ2-1, with 10 nucleotides matching TRBD2. In germline, CDR1 is SNHLY, CDR2 FYNNEI. The CDR3 totals 16 residues. V shed 6 bases and J 1 base; nucleotides not matched to a gene: 6. The CDR3 nucleotides are TGTGCCAGCAGCGGGCCTAGCGGGAGTTCCTACAATGAGCAGTTCTTC. Translated: CASSGPSGSSYNEQFF.

For the CDR3, the DNA is TGTGCCAGCAGCCCCAAGGACTTCCCGTCCTACGAGCAGTACTTC. Amino acid sequence: CASSPKDFPSYEQYF. V and J are TRBV13 and TRBJ2-7; maybe TRBD2 (5 bases). CDR1 and CDR2 (germline): PRHDT, FYEKMQ (reference sequence). The CDR3 runs 15 residues. The V and J ends lost 5 bases and 1 base respectively, with 15 bases between them. Based on the CDR3 plus reference TRBV13 and TRBJ2-7, the full variable domain is AAGVIQSPRHLIKEKRETATLKCYPIPRHDTVYWYQQGPGQDPQFLISFYEKMQSDKGSIPDRFSAQQFSDYHSELNMSSLELGDSALYFCASSPKDFPSYEQYFGPGTRLTVT.

CDR3 loop: CASSLGGGENIQYF. Here the CDR3 DNA reads TGTGCCAGCAGCCTAGGAGGGGGGGAAAACATTCAGTACTTC. This chain links TRBV6-5 with TRBJ2-4; D is perhaps TRBD2 (7 bases). The V gene lost 6 bases and the J gene lost 5 bases, with 14 bases spanning the gap. CDR3 length equals 14 residues. Per the germline V gene, CDR1 is MNHEY and CDR2 is SVGAGI.

V is TRBV21-1 and J is TRBJ1-1. TRBV21-1 is described as a pseudogene. This CDR3 region has 12 residues. The CDR3: CASGTGRTEAFF. The DNA of the CDR3 is TGTGCCAGTGGTACAGGGAGGACTGAAGCTTTCTTT.

A single count supports this clone. The chain recombines TRBV25-1 with TRBJ2-7, with 7 bases fitting TRBD2. This CDR3 is built from 15 residues. CDR1 is MGHDK and CDR2 is SYGVNS in the germline V gene. The J segment lost 6 bases and the V segment lost 2 bases, leaving 10 bases of the junction unmatched. The CDR3 loop is CASSEVGREAGEQYF. CDR3 coding DNA: TGTGCCAGCAGTGAAGTTGGACGGGAGGCGGGCGAGCAGTACTTC.

The chain carries TRBV11-2 and TRBJ1-2; no definite D call. This CDR3 contains 16 residues. V lost 4 bases and J lost 7, with 22 bases in between. Germline assignment: CDR1 SGHAT and CDR2 FQNNGV. The CDR3 is CASSYEPRPFSGGYTF. In DNA, the CDR3 is TGTGCCAGCAGCTATGAGCCGCGACCCTTCTCAGGTGGCTACACCTTC. Full variable domain (missing parts from reference TRBV11-2 and TRBJ1-2): EAGVAQSPRYKIIEKRQSVAFWCNPISGHATLYWYQQILGQGPKLLIQFQNNGVVDDSQLPKDRFSAERLKGVDSTLKIQPAKLEDSAVYLCASSYEPRPFSGGYTFGSGTRLTVV.

This clone was detected only once. V usage is TRBV7-2 and J usage is TRBJ1-1, with D maybe TRBD1 (6 bases). Germline V gives CDR1 SGHTA, CDR2 FQGNSA. V was clipped by 5 bases and J by 2 bases, with 12 bases between them. This CDR3 is built from 14 residues. For the CDR3, the DNA is TGTGCCAGCAGCCATGGGGGACATAACACTGAAGCTTTCTTT. This encodes CASSHGGHNTEAFF.

CDR3 region: CASSMDSGRANYEQYF. For the CDR3, the DNA is TGTGCCAGTAGTATGGATAGCGGGAGGGCCAACTACGAGCAGTACTTC. The chain carries TRBV19 and TRBJ2-7; 11 bases agree with TRBD2. CDR1 and CDR2 (germline): LNHDA, SQIVND (reference sequence). This CDR3 has 16 residues. The V gene end was trimmed by 3 bases and the J gene end by 3 bases; junction bases not matched to a gene: 7.

This chain joins TRBV9 and TRBJ1-4, with D perhaps TRBD1 (5 bases). CDR1 SGDLS and CDR2 YYNGEE come from the germline V gene. The V and J ends lost 4 bases and 8 bases respectively, with 18 bases between them. The CDR3 spans 15 residues. The CDR3 DNA reads as TGTGCCAGCAGCCCTCCGCTGGGGGGTAACGAAAAACTGTTTTTT. It translates to CASSPPLGGNEKLFF.

This rearrangement joins TRBV9 to TRBJ2-1, with 8 bases matching TRBD2. This CDR3 is built from 15 residues. CDR1 and CDR2 (germline): SGDLS, YYNGEE. V was clipped by 1 base and J by 8 bases; unmatched bases: 8. CDR3 DNA sequence: TGTGCCAGCAGCGTAACCAGCGGGAGAAGTGATGAGCAGTTCTTC. Amino acid sequence: CASSVTSGRSDEQFF. Supplemented by reference TRBV9 and TRBJ2-1, the full variable domain reads DSGVTQTPKHLITATGQRVTLRCSPRSGDLSVYWYQQSLDQGLQFLIQYYNGEERAKGNILERFSAQQFPDLHSELNLSSLELGDSALYFCASSVTSGRSDEQFFGPGTRLTVL.

With respect to this clone: Different DNA sequences within this sample yield the same CDR3. The V gene is TRBV3-1 (or the pseudogene TRBV3-2), the J gene TRBJ2-2, with 11 bases matching TRBD2. With V trimmed by 6 bases and J by 1 base, 1 base remained unmatched. Germline V gene data show CDR1 as LGHDT and CDR2 as YNNKEL (reference sequence). This CDR3 region has 15 residues. CDR3 protein: CASRLAGENTGELFF. As DNA, the CDR3 is TGTGCCAGCAGACTAGCGGGAGAGAACACCGGGGAGCTGTTTTTT.

This clone was seen once. The chain couples TRBV6-4 to TRBJ2-1, with 11 bases matching TRBD2. The CDR3 contains 16 residues. Trimming cost V 8 bases and J 4 bases; bases outside gene matches: 10. Germline CDR1 is MRHNA and CDR2 is SNTAGT. CDR3 sequence (DNA): TGTGCCAGCGCCCCTGTAGCGGGAGGGCCGTACAATGAGCAGTTCTTC. The encoded protein is CASAPVAGGPYNEQFF.

The chain recombines TRBV5-1 with TRBJ2-5; TRBD2 matches at 10 bases. The V gene's germline CDR1 is SGHRS and CDR2 YFSETQ. J was trimmed by 4 bases and V by 5 bases; bases with no gene match: 8. This CDR3 region has 15 residues. The CDR3 DNA follows: TGCGCCAGCAGTGGTTCTAGCGGGAGATCAGAGACCCAGTACTTC. Translating it yields CASSGSSGRSETQYF.

The CDR3 protein is CASRAAGIFGTEAFF. The CDR3 region has the DNA TGTGCCAGTAGAGCGGCAGGGATTTTCGGGACTGAAGCTTTCTTT. The rearrangement joins TRBV19 to TRBJ1-1; tentative D call: TRBD1 (5 bases). V was shortened by 6 bases and J by 5 bases, with 19 bases between the two germline ends. The length of the CDR3 is 15 residues. Germline assignment: CDR1 LNHDA and CDR2 SQIVND (reference sequence).

This clone was detected a few times. The chain couples TRBV6-6 to TRBJ2-7, with TRBD2 as a possible D gene (6 bases). The germline V and J ends were trimmed by 6 bases and 7 bases, with 19 bases remaining between them. Germline values: CDR1 MNHNY, CDR2 SVGAGI (reference sequence). This CDR3 comprises 14 residues. CDR3: CASSKKAGTGEQYF. The CDR3 DNA follows: TGTGCCAGCAGCAAAAAAGCGGGTACCGGGGAGCAGTACTTC.

The V and J genes are TRBV11-2 and TRBJ2-5; D is ambiguous. Trimming took off 1 base at V and 2 bases at J, with 11 bases between the two ends. The CDR3 totals 15 residues. Per the germline V gene, CDR1 is SGHAT and CDR2 is FQNNGV. CDR3 coding DNA: TGTGCCAGCAGCTTAGTGAGGTGGAAGCAAGAGACCCAGTACTTC. This codes for CASSLVRWKQETQYF.

The CDR3 region is CASSARRRAFF. The CDR3 coding sequence is TGTGCCAGCAGCGCCCGGAGACGGGCTTTCTTT. The gene calls are TRBV21-1 and TRBJ1-1. TRBV21-1 corresponds to a pseudogene. This CDR3 is built from 11 residues.

The chain combines TRBV7-3 with TRBJ2-2; TRBD2 matches at 8 bases. There are 16 residues in the CDR3. The V segment lost 5 bases and the J segment 7 bases; nucleotides outside the gene matches: 12. The V gene's germline CDR1 is SGHTA and CDR2 FQGTGA. CDR3 nucleotide sequence: TGTGCCAGCAGCAGAATTAGCGGGGATGTATTCGGGGAGCTGTTTTTT. Translated, it gives CASSRISGDVFGELFF.

The chain joins TRBV28 to TRBJ2-2; D is perhaps TRBD1 or TRBD2 (5 bases each). The CDR3 spans 14 residues. Germline V lookup: CDR1 MDHEN, CDR2 SYDVKM. Trimming took 10 bases from V and 8 from J, leaving 20 bases between them. The CDR3: CATTPGAWGGELFF. The CDR3 DNA is TGTGCCACCACCCCAGGCGCGTGGGGGGGGGAGCTGTTTTTT.

The V and J genes are TRBV28 and TRBJ1-4, with D possibly being TRBD1 (5 bases). The germline CDR1 and CDR2 sequences are MDHEN and SYDVKM. The CDR3 is 14 residues long. The ends were cut back, 2 bases at V and 9 bases at J, with 13 bases in the middle. The CDR3 spells CASSLQGSMKKLFF. In DNA form, the CDR3 reads TGTGCCAGCAGTTTACAGGGATCCATGAAAAAACTGTTTTTT.

This rearrangement joins TRBV5-1 to TRBJ2-5; 9 nucleotides agree with TRBD1. The CDR3 runs to 14 residues. Per the germline V gene, CDR1 is SGHRS and CDR2 is YFSETQ. The V and J ends lost 5 bases and 2 bases, in that order; junction bases with no gene match: 4. The CDR3 loop reads CASSRDRAQETQYF. CDR3 nucleotides: TGCGCCAGCAGTCGGGACAGGGCTCAAGAGACCCAGTACTTC.

This chain uses TRBV7-9 with TRBJ1-1; the match to TRBD1 covers 7 bases. The CDR3 sequence is 15 residues long. J was trimmed by 4 bases and V by 7 bases; bases with no gene match: 12. The germline V gene has CDR1 SEHNR and CDR2 FQNEAQ (reference sequence). CDR3 coding DNA: TGTGCCAGCAACGGGGAAGGGGGCAGGGGCACTGAAGCTTTCTTT. This gives the protein CASNGEGGRGTEAFF. Complete variable domain (other parts from reference TRBV7-9 and TRBJ1-1): DTGVSQNPRHKITKRGQNVTFRCDPISEHNRLYWYRQTLGQGPEFLTYFQNEAQLEKSRLLSDRFSAERPKGSFSTLEIQRTEQGDSAMYLCASNGEGGRGTEAFFGQGTRLTVV.